This T cell receptor beta chain stems from a study of identifying expanded T cells in peripheral blood. The CDR3 is 13 residues long. CDR1 MNHEY and CDR2 SVGAGI come from the germline V gene. The ends were cut back, 5 bases at V and 11 bases at J, with 13 bases in the middle. Overall study results and limits: About 1.2 clones differed between technical replicates, versus about 15 and 19 over time. Across healthy donors, higher total template counts meant significantly greater roughly two-week count variance.

Here immunoSEQ multiplex PCR was the method, and the copy in TCRdb shows in-frame clones only, minus some. The data show 95,000 or so clones, around 85% seen once. This clone was counted between two and nine times. Its antigen is not identified. Healthy donors had no documented immune events, such as infections, while sampled. The specimen sequenced was blood. The origin of this receptor is a person aged 18 to 75 in good health. The gene calls are TRBV6-5 and TRBJ1-6, with no clear D. The CDR3 spells CASSLGLGTPLHF. CDR3 nucleotide sequence: TGTGCCAGCAGTCTTGGCTTGGGGACACCCCTCCACTTT.